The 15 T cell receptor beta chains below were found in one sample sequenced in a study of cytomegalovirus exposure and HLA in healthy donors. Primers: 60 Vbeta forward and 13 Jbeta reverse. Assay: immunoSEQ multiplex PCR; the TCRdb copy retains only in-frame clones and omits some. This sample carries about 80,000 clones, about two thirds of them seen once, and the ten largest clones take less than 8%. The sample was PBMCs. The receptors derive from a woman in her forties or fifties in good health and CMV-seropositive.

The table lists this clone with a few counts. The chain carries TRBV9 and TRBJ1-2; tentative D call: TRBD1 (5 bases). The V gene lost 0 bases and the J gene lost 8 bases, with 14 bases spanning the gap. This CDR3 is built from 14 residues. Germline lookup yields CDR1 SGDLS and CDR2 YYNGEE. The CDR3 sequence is CASSVGEGAWGYTF. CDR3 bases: TGTGCCAGCAGCGTAGGGGAAGGGGCTTGGGGCTACACCTTC.

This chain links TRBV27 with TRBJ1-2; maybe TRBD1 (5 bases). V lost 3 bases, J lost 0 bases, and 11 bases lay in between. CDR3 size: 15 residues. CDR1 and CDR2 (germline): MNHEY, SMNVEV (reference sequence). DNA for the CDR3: TGTGCCAGCAGTTTTCTTGGACAAACTAACTATGGCTACACCTTC. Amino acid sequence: CASSFLGQTNYGYTF.

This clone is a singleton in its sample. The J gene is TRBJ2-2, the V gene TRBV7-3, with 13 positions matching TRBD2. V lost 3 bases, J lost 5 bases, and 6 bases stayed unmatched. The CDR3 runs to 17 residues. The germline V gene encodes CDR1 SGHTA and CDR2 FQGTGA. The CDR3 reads CASSFTSGGARTGELFF. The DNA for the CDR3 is TGTGCCAGCAGCTTCACTAGCGGGGGGGCTCGGACCGGGGAGCTGTTTTTT.

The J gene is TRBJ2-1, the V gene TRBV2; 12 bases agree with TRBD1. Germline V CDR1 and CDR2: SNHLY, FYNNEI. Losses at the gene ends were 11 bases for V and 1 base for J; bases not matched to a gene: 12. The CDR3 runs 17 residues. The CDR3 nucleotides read TGTGCCGGATGGGACAGGGGGCGGGAAGGATCCTACAATGAGCAGTTCTTC. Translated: CAGWDRGREGSYNEQFF. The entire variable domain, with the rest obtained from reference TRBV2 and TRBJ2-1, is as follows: EPEVTQTPSHQVTQMGQEVILRCVPISNHLYFYWYRQILGQKVEFLVSFYNNEISEKSEIFDDQFSVERPDGSNFTLKIRSTKLEDSAMYFCAGWDRGREGSYNEQFFGPGTRLTVL.

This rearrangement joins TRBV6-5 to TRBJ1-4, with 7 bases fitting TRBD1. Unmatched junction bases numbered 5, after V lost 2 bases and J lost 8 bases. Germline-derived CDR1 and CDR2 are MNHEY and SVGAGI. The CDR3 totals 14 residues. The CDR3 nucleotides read TGTGCCAGCAGTTACCGAGACAGGGACGAAAAACTGTTTTTT. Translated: CASSYRDRDEKLFF.

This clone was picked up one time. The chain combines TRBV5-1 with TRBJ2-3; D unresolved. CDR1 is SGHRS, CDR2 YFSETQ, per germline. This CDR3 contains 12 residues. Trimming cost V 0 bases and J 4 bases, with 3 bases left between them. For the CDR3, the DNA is TGCGCCAGCAGCTTGGAGCCAGATACGCAGTATTTT. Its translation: CASSLEPDTQYF.

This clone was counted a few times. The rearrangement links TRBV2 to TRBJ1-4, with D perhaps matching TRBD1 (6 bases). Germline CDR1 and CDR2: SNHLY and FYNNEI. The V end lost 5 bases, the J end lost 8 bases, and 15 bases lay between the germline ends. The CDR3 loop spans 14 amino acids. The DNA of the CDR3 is TGTGCCAGCAGTTATACAGGGTTAGAAGAAAAACTGTTTTTT. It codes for CASSYTGLEEKLFF.

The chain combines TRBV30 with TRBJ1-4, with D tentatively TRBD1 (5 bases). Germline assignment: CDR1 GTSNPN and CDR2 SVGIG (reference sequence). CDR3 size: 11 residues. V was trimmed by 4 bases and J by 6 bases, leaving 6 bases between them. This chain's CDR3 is CAWTRDEKLFF. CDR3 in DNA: TGTGCCTGGACCAGGGATGAAAAACTGTTTTTT.

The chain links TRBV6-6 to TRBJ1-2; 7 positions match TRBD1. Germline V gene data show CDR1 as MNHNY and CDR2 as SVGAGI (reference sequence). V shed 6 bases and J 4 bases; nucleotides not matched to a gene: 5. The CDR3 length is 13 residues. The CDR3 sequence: CASSPRDSYGYTF. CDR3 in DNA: TGTGCCAGCAGCCCCCGGGACAGCTATGGCTACACCTTC.

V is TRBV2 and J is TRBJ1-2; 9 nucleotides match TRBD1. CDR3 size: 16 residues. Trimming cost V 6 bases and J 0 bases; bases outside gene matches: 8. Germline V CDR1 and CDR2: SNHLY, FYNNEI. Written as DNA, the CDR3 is TGTGCCAGCAGCCGGACAGGGGTAGAGACTAACTATGGCTACACCTTC. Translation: CASSRTGVETNYGYTF.

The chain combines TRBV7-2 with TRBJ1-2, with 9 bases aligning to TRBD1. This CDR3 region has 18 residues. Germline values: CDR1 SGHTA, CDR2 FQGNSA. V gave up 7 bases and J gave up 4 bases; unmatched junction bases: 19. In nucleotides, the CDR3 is TGTGCCAGCACCCAGGGACCGGGACAGGGAGACCAAAGCTATGGCTACACCTTC. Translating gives CASTQGPGQGDQSYGYTF.

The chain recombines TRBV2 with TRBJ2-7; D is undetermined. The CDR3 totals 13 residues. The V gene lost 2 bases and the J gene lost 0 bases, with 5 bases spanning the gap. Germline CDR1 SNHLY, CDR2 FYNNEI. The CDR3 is CASSEPDSYEQYF. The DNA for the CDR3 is TGTGCCAGCAGTGAACCAGACTCCTACGAGCAGTACTTC.

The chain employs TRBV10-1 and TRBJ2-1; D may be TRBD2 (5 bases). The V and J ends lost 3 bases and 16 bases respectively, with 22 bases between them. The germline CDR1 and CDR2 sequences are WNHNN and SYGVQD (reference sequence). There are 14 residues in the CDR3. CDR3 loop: CASSDLAGPEQPFF. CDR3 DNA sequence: TGCGCCAGCAGTGATCTAGCCGGACCTGAGCAGCCTTTCTTC.

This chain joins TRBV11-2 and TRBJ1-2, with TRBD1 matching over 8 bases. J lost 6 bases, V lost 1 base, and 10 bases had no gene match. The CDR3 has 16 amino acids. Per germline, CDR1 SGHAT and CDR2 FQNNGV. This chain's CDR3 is CASSLGRFRGPHGYTF. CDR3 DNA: TGTGCCAGCAGCTTAGGGCGGTTCAGGGGGCCTCATGGCTACACCTTC.

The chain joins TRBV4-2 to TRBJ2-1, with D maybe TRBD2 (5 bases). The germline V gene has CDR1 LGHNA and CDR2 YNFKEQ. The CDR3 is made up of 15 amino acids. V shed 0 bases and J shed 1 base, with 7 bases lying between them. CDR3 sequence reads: CASSQETKSYNEQFF. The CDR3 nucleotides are TGTGCCAGCAGCCAAGAGACTAAATCCTACAATGAGCAGTTCTTC.